Listed here are 16 T cell receptor beta chains from one sample, sequenced in a study of T cell repertoires in ileal Crohn's disease. Produced via immunoSEQ multiplex PCR; TCRdb's table is partial and in-frame only. This sample has about 2,100 clones, with over 75% found just once. The sequenced sample was ileal tissue. The receptors stem from an adult with Crohn's disease.

The chain links TRBV19 to TRBJ1-1, with 9 bases lining up with TRBD1. The junction had 2 bases not matched to a gene; V was cut back by 4 bases and J by 2 bases. Germline assignment: CDR1 LNHDA and CDR2 SQIVND (reference sequence). CDR3 size: 14 residues. In DNA form, the CDR3 reads TGTGCCAGTAGTAAGACAGGGGGAAACACTGAAGCTTTCTTT. Its translation is CASSKTGGNTEAFF.

The rearrangement joins TRBV7-2 to TRBJ1-6; 7 bases match TRBD1. J was trimmed by 10 bases and V by 2 bases; bases with no gene match: 2. The CDR3 loop spans 13 amino acids. CDR1 is SGHTA and CDR2 is FQGNSA in the germline V gene. CDR3: CASSLQGESPLHF. CDR3 in DNA: TGTGCCAGCAGCTTACAGGGGGAGTCACCCCTCCACTTT.

The chain combines TRBV4-3 with TRBJ1-3; a weak D match, TRBD1 (5 bases). V lost 1 base and J 3 bases, leaving 10 bases between the germline ends. Germline V lookup: CDR1 LGHNA, CDR2 YSLEER. CDR3 length: 15 amino acids. The CDR3 protein is CASSQGERGGNTIYF. The CDR3 DNA reads as TGCGCCAGCAGCCAAGGGGAAAGGGGTGGAAACACCATATATTTT.

The CDR3, as DNA: TGCGCCAGCAGCCTCCCGACTAGCGGGGCCTACAATGAGCAGTTCTTC. It is translated as CASSLPTSGAYNEQFF. The V gene is TRBV5-1, the J gene TRBJ2-1; 11 bases match TRBD2. The J segment lost 2 bases and the V segment lost 4 bases, leaving 5 bases of the junction unmatched. This CDR3 has 16 residues. Germline CDR1 and CDR2: SGHRS and YFSETQ.

Details on this clone: One junction end does not reproduce the germline sequence, and a read error may be involved. The V gene is TRBV20-1, the J gene TRBJ2-7, with 7 bases matching TRBD1. The CDR3 covers 10 residues. Germline CDR1 is DFQATT and CDR2 is SNEGSKA (reference sequence). CDR3 residues: CSARGQGRFF. DNA for the CDR3: TGCAGTGCTAGAGGACAGGGAAGGTTCTTC.

This chain links TRBV7-9 with TRBJ1-1; D perhaps matches TRBD1 (6 bases). Germline lookup yields CDR1 SEHNR and CDR2 FQNEAQ (reference sequence). The V gene lost 5 bases and the J gene lost 3 bases, with 13 bases spanning the gap. This CDR3 is 14 amino acids long. CDR3 sequence reads: CASSPGEMDTEAFF. In DNA, the CDR3 is TGTGCCAGCAGCCCAGGGGAGATGGACACTGAAGCTTTCTTT.

The CDR3 nucleotides read TGTGCCAGCAGCCCTAGACGGGGGGACTCCTACGAGCAGTACTTC. Its translation: CASSPRRGDSYEQYF. V usage is TRBV7-9 and J usage is TRBJ2-7; 7 positions agree with TRBD2. The CDR3 contains 15 residues. Germline values: CDR1 SEHNR, CDR2 FQNEAQ (reference sequence). V lost 5 bases and J lost 0; bases outside the gene matches: 7.

The table lists this clone with a few counts. The V gene is TRBV21-1, the J gene TRBJ1-2; the table gives TRBD1 as D, unverified against the DNA. TRBV21-1 is tagged as a pseudogene. The CDR3 is made up of 19 amino acids. The CDR3 is CASSKRPKPGQAINYGYTF. Written as DNA, the CDR3 is TGTGCCAGCAGCAAAAGGCCAAAGCCGGGACAAGCAATAAACTATGGCTACACCTTC.

The rearrangement uses TRBV11-1 and TRBJ1-2; 10 nucleotides align to TRBD1. The CDR3 spans 16 residues. Germline trimming cut 5 bases from V and 0 bases from J; bases unmatched to any gene: 6. Germline CDR1 SGHAT, CDR2 FQDESV (reference sequence). The DNA for the CDR3 is TGTGCCAGCAGCAGGGACAGGGGAAAATCTAACTATGGCTACACCTTC. This sequence encodes CASSRDRGKSNYGYTF. The variable domain in full, with the rest retrieved from reference TRBV11-1 and TRBJ1-2, is EAEVAQSPRYKITEKSQAVAFWCDPISGHATLYWYRQILGQGPELLVQFQDESVVDDSQLPKDRFSAERLKGVDSTLKIQPAELGDSAMYLCASSRDRGKSNYGYTFGSGTRLTVV.

The chain recombines TRBV30 with TRBJ2-5; 7 nucleotides match TRBD2. The CDR3 is made up of 14 amino acids. From germline, CDR1 is GTSNPN and CDR2 SVGIG (reference sequence). The V gene end was trimmed by 1 base and the J gene end by 5 bases; junction bases not matched to a gene: 7. CDR3 loop: CAWSGARGGETQYF. The CDR3 nucleotides read TGTGCCTGGAGTGGAGCAAGGGGAGGGGAGACCCAGTACTTC.

The chain combines TRBV7-6 with TRBJ1-1; tentatively, D is TRBD1 (5 bases). Germline V gene lookup returns CDR1 SGHVS and CDR2 FNYEAQ. CDR3 size: 14 residues. V was trimmed by 0 bases and J by 4 bases, leaving 9 bases between them. CDR3 nucleotide sequence: TGTGCCAGCAGCTTAGCAGGGGTCGGCACTGAAGCTTTCTTT. It translates to CASSLAGVGTEAFF.

The rearrangement links TRBV7-9 to TRBJ1-1; D is undetermined. CDR1 SEHNR and CDR2 FQNEAQ come from the germline V gene (reference sequence). The germline V and J ends were trimmed by 2 bases and 4 bases, with 14 bases remaining between them. CDR3 size: 15 residues. CDR3 DNA: TGTGCCAGCAGCTTAAGGGCCGGTAGCGGCACTGAAGCTTTCTTT. Protein sequence: CASSLRAGSGTEAFF.

The V gene is TRBV29-1, the J gene TRBJ1-2; maybe TRBD1 (6 bases). Trimming left V 0 bases short and J 3 bases short, with 8 bases between. Germline values: CDR1 SQVTM, CDR2 ANQGSEA. CDR3 size: 13 residues. CDR3 coding DNA: TGCAGCGTTGAAGACCGGACAGACTATGGCTACACCTTC. It specifies CSVEDRTDYGYTF.

This chain connects TRBV27 to TRBJ1-2, with 7 bases that match TRBD1. Trimming removed 1 base from V and 2 bases from J; junction bases left unmatched: 4. CDR1 and CDR2 from the germline V gene are MNHEY and SMNVEV (reference sequence). The CDR3 covers 15 residues. CDR3 bases: TGTGCCAGCAGTTTATACGGGACAGAGAACTATGGCTACACCTTC. Its translation is CASSLYGTENYGYTF.

This chain links TRBV19 with TRBJ2-3, with 12 nucleotides matching TRBD2. V lost 8 bases, J lost 1 base, and 4 bases stayed unmatched. CDR3 length: 15 amino acids. Germline CDR1 LNHDA, CDR2 SQIVND (reference sequence). The CDR3 here is CASRRTSGGTDTQYF. The CDR3 bases are TGTGCCAGTCGACGGACTAGCGGGGGCACAGATACGCAGTATTTT.

The V call is TRBV19, the J call TRBJ1-2; maybe TRBD1 (5 bases). CDR1 LNHDA and CDR2 SQIVND come from the germline V gene (reference sequence). The CDR3 sequence is 14 residues long. With 5 bases removed from V and 4 bases from J, the gap between germline ends came to 14 bases. CDR3 sequence: CASSPGLRVYGYTF. CDR3 bases: TGTGCCAGTAGTCCGGGACTGAGAGTCTATGGCTACACCTTC.